These 26 T cell receptor beta chains were sequenced from one sample in a study of blood T cell repertoires in COVID-19. The table came from immunoSEQ multiplex PCR; TCRdb's copy has only in-frame clones and leaves some out. The sample carries about 240,000 clones, 75% to 90% recorded once. The sequenced material came from PBMCs or T cells enriched from blood (not recorded which). The receptors originated from a man aged 40-49 years who had recovered from COVID-19.

The chain has TRBV29-1 and TRBJ1-2; D unclear. Per germline, CDR1 SQVTM and CDR2 ANQGSEA. V lost 4 bases, J lost 1 base, and 7 bases lay in between. The CDR3 is 12 amino acids. For the CDR3, the DNA is TGCAGCGTTGGGGAGGGTAACTATGGCTACACCTTC. It yields the protein CSVGEGNYGYTF.

The chain carries TRBV7-3 and TRBJ1-1; 10 bases fit TRBD1. Losses at the gene ends were 5 bases for V and 8 bases for J; bases not matched to a gene: 8. The CDR3 has 14 residues. The germline V gene encodes CDR1 SGHTA and CDR2 FQGTGA. Here the CDR3 DNA reads TGTGCCAGCAGCCCGGGACAGGGGAGGGAGGAAGCTTTCTTT. Protein sequence: CASSPGQGREEAFF.

The rearrangement uses TRBV7-8 and TRBJ1-1; 9 bases match TRBD1. The germline CDR1 and CDR2 sequences are SGHVS and FQNEAQ. V trimming: 3 bases; J trimming: 6 bases; junction bases outside the gene matches: 8. The CDR3 sequence is 15 residues long. CDR3 bases: TGTGCCAGCAGCTTCCGGACAGGGGTCTTAGCTGAAGCTTTCTTT. The encoded protein is CASSFRTGVLAEAFF.

The chain links TRBV18 to TRBJ1-1; TRBD1 matches 9 bases. Germline trimming cut 4 bases from V and 11 bases from J; bases unmatched to any gene: 14. Germline V gene lookup returns CDR1 KGHSH and CDR2 LQKENI. The CDR3 is 15 amino acids. The DNA of the CDR3 is TGTGCCAGCTCACAGAGTATTGGGGACAGGGAGTTTGCTTTCTTT. Translated: CASSQSIGDREFAFF.

The rearrangement joins TRBV11-2 to TRBJ2-7; D is ambiguous. This CDR3 has 12 residues. Per the germline V gene, CDR1 is SGHAT and CDR2 is FQNNGV. V gave up 4 bases and J gave up 3 bases, with 7 bases separating them. Here the CDR3 DNA reads TGTGCCAGCAGCTCAGACAACTACGAGCAGTACTTC. Translated: CASSSDNYEQYF. Full variable domain (rest looked up from reference TRBV11-2 and TRBJ2-7): EAGVAQSPRYKIIEKRQSVAFWCNPISGHATLYWYQQILGQGPKLLIQFQNNGVVDDSQLPKDRFSAERLKGVDSTLKIQPAKLEDSAVYLCASSSDNYEQYFGPGTRLTVT.

V and J are TRBV7-8 and TRBJ1-2, with 11 positions matching TRBD1. From germline, CDR1 is SGHVS and CDR2 FQNEAQ. The CDR3 is made up of 14 amino acids. Trimming took 5 bases from V and 5 from J; bases not matched to a gene: 4. CDR3 nucleotide sequence: TGTGCCAGCAGCCCTGGACAGGGGGCATATGGCTACACCTTC. Translation: CASSPGQGAYGYTF.

The CDR3 here is CASSLNQLAGGGTQYF. The CDR3 DNA is TGTGCCAGCAGCCTAAATCAACTAGCGGGAGGGGGGACCCAGTACTTC. The chain carries TRBV7-2 and TRBJ2-5; TRBD2 matches 13 bases. Trimming at V came to 5 bases and at J to 7 bases, leaving 10 bases not matched to a gene. Germline CDR1 is SGHTA and CDR2 is FQGNSA. This CDR3 spans 16 amino acids.

The chain links TRBV24-1 to TRBJ2-3; the D gene is possibly TRBD1 (6 bases). The CDR3 spans 16 residues. CDR1 and CDR2 from the germline V gene are KGHDR and SFDVKD. Trimming pared 2 bases from V and 1 base from J, leaving 12 bases between. The CDR3 DNA is TGTGCCACCAGTGATTACCCCAGGGGCGGCACAGATACGCAGTATTTT. Protein: CATSDYPRGGTDTQYF.

This rearrangement joins TRBV28 to TRBJ2-2; D gene unclear. The CDR3 is made up of 16 amino acids. The germline CDR1 and CDR2 sequences are MDHEN and SYDVKM. Trimming pared 1 base from V and 4 bases from J, leaving 13 bases between. The CDR3 coding sequence is TGTGCCAGCAGTTTATTCCGTATCCGAGGCACCGGGGAGCTGTTTTTT. Protein: CASSLFRIRGTGELFF.

This clone was seen just once. This chain links TRBV7-6 with TRBJ1-2; tentative D call: TRBD1 (6 bases). Trimming removed 3 bases from V and 5 bases from J, with 10 bases in between. Germline loops: CDR1 SGHVS, CDR2 FNYEAQ. The CDR3 is made up of 13 amino acids. The CDR3, as DNA: TGTGCCAGCAGCTTCCTGACAGGTTATGGCTACACCTTC. It codes for CASSFLTGYGYTF.

On this clone itself: This sample includes further DNA sequences coding for the same CDR3. The V and J genes are TRBV2 and TRBJ1-2; 8 positions match TRBD1. The germline V gene encodes CDR1 SNHLY and CDR2 FYNNEI. V lost 3 bases, J lost 4 bases, and 1 base stayed unmatched. This CDR3 is 13 amino acids long. CDR3 loop: CASSEGTGYGYTF. CDR3 DNA: TGTGCCAGCAGTGAGGGGACAGGCTATGGCTACACCTTC.

The genes are TRBV19 and TRBJ2-1; 10 bases agree with TRBD1. The germline gives CDR1 LNHDA, CDR2 SQIVND (reference sequence). The V and J ends lost 1 base and 9 bases, in that order; junction bases with no gene match: 6. This CDR3 contains 15 residues. The CDR3 sequence: CASSIVGTGVSEQFF. CDR3 coding DNA: TGTGCCAGTAGTATAGTGGGGACAGGGGTCAGTGAGCAGTTCTTC. Drawing the rest from reference TRBV19 and TRBJ2-1, the complete variable domain is DGGITQSPKYLFRKEGQNVTLSCEQNLNHDAMYWYRQDPGQGLRLIYYSQIVNDFQKGDIAEGYSVSREKKESFPLTVTSAQKNPTAFYLCASSIVGTGVSEQFFGPGTRLTVL.

V and J are TRBV2 and TRBJ2-7; D gene ambiguous. The CDR3 has 12 residues. Per germline, CDR1 SNHLY and CDR2 FYNNEI. V gave up 1 base and J gave up 4 bases, with 5 bases separating them. The CDR3 reads CASSEGRYEQYF. CDR3 nucleotides: TGTGCCAGCAGTGAAGGCAGATACGAGCAGTACTTC. Looking up the rest from reference TRBV2 and TRBJ2-7 gives the full variable domain: EPEVTQTPSHQVTQMGQEVILRCVPISNHLYFYWYRQILGQKVEFLVSFYNNEISEKSEIFDDQFSVERPDGSNFTLKIRSTKLEDSAMYFCASSEGRYEQYFGPGTRLTVT.

V is TRBV14 and J is TRBJ1-2; D gene unclear. Germline lookup yields CDR1 SGHDN and CDR2 FVKESK. The length of the CDR3 is 17 residues. V dropped 1 base and J dropped 0 bases, with 15 bases sitting between them. CDR3 coding DNA: TGTGCCAGCAGCCAAGCACCCCACGAGGTGTCTAACTATGGCTACACCTTC. It specifies CASSQAPHEVSNYGYTF.

The gene calls are TRBV7-3 and TRBJ2-1; the D is unclear. Trimming left V 0 bases short and J 0 bases short, with 6 bases between. The V gene's germline CDR1 is SGHTA and CDR2 FQGTGA. The CDR3 contains 15 residues. In nucleotides, the CDR3 is TGTGCCAGCAGCTTAACTTTGAGCTCCTACAATGAGCAGTTCTTC. Translated: CASSLTLSSYNEQFF.

The V gene is TRBV19, the J gene TRBJ2-2; no clear D gene. CDR1 and CDR2 (germline): LNHDA, SQIVND (reference sequence). Trimming removed 1 base at V and 2 bases at J, with 8 bases between. The CDR3 spans 15 residues. The CDR3: CASSIGNINTGELFF. DNA for the CDR3: TGTGCCAGTAGTATAGGCAACATCAACACCGGGGAGCTGTTTTTT.

V gene TRBV3-1 (or the pseudogene TRBV3-2) combines with J gene TRBJ2-1, with 7 bases aligning to TRBD1. Germline V gene lookup returns CDR1 LGHDT and CDR2 YNNKEL (reference sequence). The trim removed 2 bases at V and 3 bases at J, leaving 22 bases unmatched. This CDR3 region has 21 residues. Here the CDR3 DNA reads TGTGCCAGCAGCCAACCTGCCGCAAGGATGACAGGGAACGTCCACTACAATGAGCAGTTCTTC. Protein product: CASSQPAARMTGNVHYNEQFF.

The chain uses TRBV9 and TRBJ2-2; 12 bases match TRBD2. CDR3 length: 18 amino acids. Germline CDR1 reads SGDLS; CDR2 reads YYNGEE. J lost 2 bases, V lost 4 bases, and 9 bases had no gene match. This chain's CDR3 is CASSLRLAGEENTGELFF. The CDR3 region has the DNA TGTGCCAGCAGCTTGAGACTAGCGGGAGAGGAAAACACCGGGGAGCTGTTTTTT.

This clone was seen only once. J is TRBJ2-2 and V is TRBV11-2; 9 bases are a match to TRBD2. This CDR3 contains 19 residues. Looked up from germline, CDR1 is SGHAT and CDR2 is FQNNGV. V was pared by 1 base and J by 3 bases, with 12 bases of the junction left unmatched. DNA of the CDR3: TGTGCCAGCAGCTTAGTCTTCCAGATGGGACTAGCATACACCGGGGAGCTGTTTTTT. It codes for CASSLVFQMGLAYTGELFF.

V is TRBV20-1 and J is TRBJ2-4; D uncertain. Germline V gene lookup returns CDR1 DFQATT and CDR2 SNEGSKA (reference sequence). The CDR3 extends over 10 amino acids. Trimming shortened V by 5 bases and J by 8 bases, and 7 bases separated the two germline ends. The CDR3 DNA reads as TGCAGTGCTGCACAAGACATTCAGTACTTC. Its translation: CSAAQDIQYF.

The chain uses TRBV3-1 (or the pseudogene TRBV3-2) and TRBJ1-5; D call uncertain. Germline V CDR1 and CDR2: LGHDT, YNNKEL (reference sequence). The CDR3 runs to 13 residues. V lost 3 bases and J 4 bases, leaving 7 bases between the germline ends. DNA for the CDR3: TGTGCCAGCAGCCAGGGAGGGAATCAGCCCCAGCATTTT. Its protein is CASSQGGNQPQHF.

The rearrangement uses TRBV24-1 and TRBJ2-5; TRBD1 might be the D (6 bases). Per germline, CDR1 KGHDR and CDR2 SFDVKD. V was clipped by 2 bases and J by 4 bases, with 13 bases between them. CDR3 length: 15 residues. The CDR3 sequence: CATSDSRQVGETQYF. The CDR3 bases are TGTGCCACCAGTGATTCCCGACAGGTCGGAGAGACCCAGTACTTC.

J is TRBJ1-3 and V is TRBV7-9; tentative D call: TRBD1 (6 bases). This CDR3 region has 15 residues. Looked up from germline, CDR1 is SEHNR and CDR2 is FQNEAQ (reference sequence). V dropped 2 bases and J dropped 0 bases, with 8 bases sitting between them. CDR3 coding DNA: TGTGCCAGCAGCTTAACAGGGAGCTCTGGAAACACCATATATTTT. This translates into CASSLTGSSGNTIYF.

This rearrangement joins TRBV15 to TRBJ2-3; a weak D match, TRBD1 (6 bases). Trimming left V 4 bases short and J 5 bases short, with 7 bases between. The CDR3 extends over 12 amino acids. The germline CDR1 and CDR2 sequences are LNHNV and YYDKDF (reference sequence). The DNA of the CDR3 is TGTGCCACCAGCAAGGACAGAGATACGCAGTATTTT. Protein product: CATSKDRDTQYF.

V gene TRBV9 combines with J gene TRBJ2-1; possibly TRBD2 for D (5 bases). CDR1 is SGDLS, CDR2 YYNGEE, per germline. The CDR3 length is 16 residues. Trimming cost V 1 base and J 1 base, with 12 bases left between them. The CDR3 reads CASSVSAGGSYNEQFF. CDR3 bases: TGTGCCAGCAGCGTATCTGCGGGTGGATCCTACAATGAGCAGTTCTTC.

CDR3 in DNA: TGTGCCAGCAGTGCCTCGCGGGAGGCCGGGGAGCTGTTTTTT. It is translated as CASSASREAGELFF. J is TRBJ2-2 and V is TRBV6-4; 8 bases are a match to TRBD2. CDR1 and CDR2 from the germline V gene are MRHNA and SNTAGT. Trimming removed 4 bases from V and 6 bases from J; junction bases left unmatched: 4. The CDR3 totals 14 residues.